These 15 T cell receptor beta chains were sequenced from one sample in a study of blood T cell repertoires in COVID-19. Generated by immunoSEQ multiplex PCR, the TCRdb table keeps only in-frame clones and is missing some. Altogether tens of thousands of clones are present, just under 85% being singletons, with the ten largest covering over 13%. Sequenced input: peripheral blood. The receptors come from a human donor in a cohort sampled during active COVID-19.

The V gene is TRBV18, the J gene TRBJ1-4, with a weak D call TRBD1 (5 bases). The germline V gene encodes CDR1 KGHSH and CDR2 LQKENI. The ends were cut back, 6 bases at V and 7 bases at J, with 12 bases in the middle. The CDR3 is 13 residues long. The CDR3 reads CASSLGRGEKLFF. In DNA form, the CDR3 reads TGTGCCAGCTCTCTGGGGCGTGGTGAAAAACTGTTTTTT.

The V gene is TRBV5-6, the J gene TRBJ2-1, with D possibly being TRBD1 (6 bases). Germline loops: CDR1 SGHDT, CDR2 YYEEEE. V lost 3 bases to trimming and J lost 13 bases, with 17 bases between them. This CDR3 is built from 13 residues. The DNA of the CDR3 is TGTGCCAGCAGCTCACTGGATGGGGGCAAACAGTTCTTC. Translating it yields CASSSLDGGKQFF.

CDR3 sequence (DNA): TGTGCCAGCAGCCCACTACGGCAGGGGGCTCATGGCTACACCTTC. Protein sequence: CASSPLRQGAHGYTF. The V and J genes are TRBV7-2 and TRBJ1-2; TRBD1 aligns across 8 bases. V trimming: 5 bases; J trimming: 6 bases; junction bases outside the gene matches: 11. This CDR3 comprises 15 residues. Germline V gene sequence: CDR1 SGHTA, CDR2 FQGNSA. The entire variable domain, with the rest obtained from reference TRBV7-2 and TRBJ1-2, is as follows: GAGVSQSPSNKVTEKGKDVELRCDPISGHTALYWYRQSLGQGLEFLIYFQGNSAPDKSGLPSDRFSAERTGGSVSTLTIQRTQQEDSAVYLCASSPLRQGAHGYTFGSGTRLTVV.

CDR3: CASSFGQGAETQYF. The DNA of the CDR3 is TGTGCCAGCAGCTTTGGACAGGGGGCTGAGACCCAGTACTTC. The genes are TRBV7-6 and TRBJ2-5; TRBD1 matches at 11 bases. The CDR3 runs 14 residues. Germline V gives CDR1 SGHVS, CDR2 FNYEAQ. V trimming: 3 bases; J trimming: 5 bases; junction bases outside the gene matches: 2.

Here the CDR3 DNA reads TGTGCCAGCAGCAAGGGACAGGAGAACACCGGGGAGCTGTTTTTT. Its protein is CASSKGQENTGELFF. This rearrangement joins TRBV5-4 to TRBJ2-2; 8 bases are a match to TRBD1. Germline V gene sequence: CDR1 SGHNT, CDR2 YYREEE (reference sequence). CDR3 length: 15 residues. V lost 4 bases to trimming and J lost 1 base; unmatched junction nucleotides: 3. Full variable domain (missing parts from reference TRBV5-4 and TRBJ2-2): ETGVTQSPTHLIKTRGQQVTLRCSSQSGHNTVSWYQQALGQGPQFIFQYYREEENGRGNFPPRFSGLQFPNYSSELNVNALELDDSALYLCASSKGQENTGELFFGEGSRLTVL.

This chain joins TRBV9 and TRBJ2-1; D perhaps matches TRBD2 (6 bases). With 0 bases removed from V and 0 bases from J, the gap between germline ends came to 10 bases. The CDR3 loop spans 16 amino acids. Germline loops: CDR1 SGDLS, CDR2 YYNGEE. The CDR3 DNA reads TGTGCCAGCAGCGTAGATCTGCGGGGCTCCTACAATGAGCAGTTCTTC. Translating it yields CASSVDLRGSYNEQFF. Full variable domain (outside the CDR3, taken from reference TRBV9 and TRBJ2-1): DSGVTQTPKHLITATGQRVTLRCSPRSGDLSVYWYQQSLDQGLQFLIQYYNGEERAKGNILERFSAQQFPDLHSELNLSSLELGDSALYFCASSVDLRGSYNEQFFGPGTRLTVL.

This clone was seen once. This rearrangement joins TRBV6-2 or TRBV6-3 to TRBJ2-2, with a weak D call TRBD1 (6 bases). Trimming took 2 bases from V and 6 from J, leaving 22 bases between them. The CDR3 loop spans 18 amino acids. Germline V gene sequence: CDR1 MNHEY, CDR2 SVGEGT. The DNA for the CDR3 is TGTGCCAGCAGTTACAAAAAGGCCGGGACACGGAAAGCCGGGGAGCTGTTTTTT. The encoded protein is CASSYKKAGTRKAGELFF.

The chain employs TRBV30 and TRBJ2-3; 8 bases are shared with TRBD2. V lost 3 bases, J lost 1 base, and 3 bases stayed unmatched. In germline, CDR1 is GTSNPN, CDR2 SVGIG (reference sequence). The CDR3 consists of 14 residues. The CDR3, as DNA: TGTGCCTGGAGGGCGGGGGGAGGCACAGATACGCAGTATTTT. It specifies CAWRAGGGTDTQYF.

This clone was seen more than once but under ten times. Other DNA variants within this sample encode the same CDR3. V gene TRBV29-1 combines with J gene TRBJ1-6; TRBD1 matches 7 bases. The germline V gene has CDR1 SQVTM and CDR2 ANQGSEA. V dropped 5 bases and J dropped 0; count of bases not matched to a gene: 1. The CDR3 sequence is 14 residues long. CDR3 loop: CSVRDSSYNSPLHF. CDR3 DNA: TGCAGCGTTCGGGACAGCTCCTATAATTCACCCCTCCACTTT.

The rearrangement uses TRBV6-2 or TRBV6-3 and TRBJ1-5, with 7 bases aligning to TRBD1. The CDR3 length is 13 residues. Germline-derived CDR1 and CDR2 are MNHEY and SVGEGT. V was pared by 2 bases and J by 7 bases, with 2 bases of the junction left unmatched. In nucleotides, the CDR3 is TGTGCCAGCAGTTACGACAGGGACCAGCCCCAGCATTTT. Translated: CASSYDRDQPQHF.

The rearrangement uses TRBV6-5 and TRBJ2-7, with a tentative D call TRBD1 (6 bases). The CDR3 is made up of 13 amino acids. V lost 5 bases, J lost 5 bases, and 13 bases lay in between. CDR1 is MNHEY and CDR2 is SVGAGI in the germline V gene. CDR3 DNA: TGTGCCAGCAGTACTTACAGGGCCAACGAGCAGTACTTC. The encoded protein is CASSTYRANEQYF.

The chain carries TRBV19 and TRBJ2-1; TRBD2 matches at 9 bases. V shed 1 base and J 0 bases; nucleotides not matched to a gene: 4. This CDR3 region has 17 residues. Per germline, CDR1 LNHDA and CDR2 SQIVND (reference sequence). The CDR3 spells CASSIGGGGVSYNEQFF. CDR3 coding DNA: TGTGCCAGTAGTATAGGAGGCGGGGGGGTCTCCTACAATGAGCAGTTCTTC.

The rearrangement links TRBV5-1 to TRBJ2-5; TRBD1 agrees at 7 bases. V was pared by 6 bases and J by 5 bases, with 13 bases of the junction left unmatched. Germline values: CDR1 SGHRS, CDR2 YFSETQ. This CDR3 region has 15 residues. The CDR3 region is CASTTSGQVGETQYF. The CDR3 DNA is TGCGCCAGCACCACCTCCGGACAGGTGGGCGAGACCCAGTACTTC.

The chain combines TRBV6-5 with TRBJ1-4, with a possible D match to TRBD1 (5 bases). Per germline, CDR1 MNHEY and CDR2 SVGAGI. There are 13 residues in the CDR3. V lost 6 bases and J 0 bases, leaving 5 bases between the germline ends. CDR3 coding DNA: TGTGCCAGCAGGACAGCAACTAATGAAAAACTGTTTTTT. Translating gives CASRTATNEKLFF.

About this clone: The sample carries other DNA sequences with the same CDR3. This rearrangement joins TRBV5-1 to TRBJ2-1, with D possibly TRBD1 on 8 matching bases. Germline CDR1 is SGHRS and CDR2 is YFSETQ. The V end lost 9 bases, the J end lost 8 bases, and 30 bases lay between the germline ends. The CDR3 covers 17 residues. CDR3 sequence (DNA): TGCGCCATCTCAGGGGAGGGCGAGCAGGGGGCTTTGTATGAGCAGTTCTTC. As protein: CAISGEGEQGALYEQFF.